Shown below are 29 T cell receptor beta chains from a single sample sequenced in a study of radiotherapy plus CTLA-4 blockade in lung cancer (dated by TCRdb to the late 2010s). The library was made by the immunoSEQ multiplex PCR assay. This immuneACCESS table, as held by TCRdb, lists in-frame sequences with V and J called but not all clones. Of the missing ones, under half trace to an unresolved V gene in checked studies; the others have no known cause. The table for this sample lists 40,000 to 55,000 clones; about 88% of them were counted only once. The top ten clones comprise less than 20% of the sample. This material consisted of peripheral blood, taken from a patient treated with radiotherapy plus ipilimumab. The source of these receptors is a human donor with non-small cell lung cancer that progressed on radiotherapy plus ipilimumab. Some clones in this sample may be carry-over from other donors' samples.

In its sample, this clone was seen a few times. Other DNA sequences in the sample encode the same CDR3. For the CDR3, the DNA is TGTGCCAGCAGCCCGGGACATAACAATGAGCAGTTCTTC. It translates to CASSPGHNNEQFF. The chain joins TRBV7-2 to TRBJ2-1; the D gene is possibly TRBD1 (6 bases). The CDR3 runs to 13 residues. Germline loops: CDR1 SGHTA, CDR2 FQGNSA. Between the trimmed V and J ends, which lost 5 bases and 5 bases, there was a span of 10 bases.

The chain carries TRBV4-1 and TRBJ1-4; D remains unclear. Trimming took 3 bases from V and 3 from J, leaving 14 bases between them. The germline V gene encodes CDR1 MGHRA and CDR2 YSYEKL. The CDR3 is 16 residues long. The DNA for the CDR3 is TGCGCCAGCAGCCATCTAGAGGGAGGGCCTAATGAAAAACTGTTTTTT. Its protein is CASSHLEGGPNEKLFF.

The chain combines TRBV9 with TRBJ2-1; D might be TRBD1 (6 bases). The CDR3 totals 14 residues. The V gene's germline CDR1 is SGDLS and CDR2 YYNGEE. Trimming stripped 5 bases from V and 6 bases from J, with 15 bases between. The CDR3 nucleotides are TGTGCCAGCAGGGCAATGGACAGAGCCAATGAGCAGTTCTTC. Translated: CASRAMDRANEQFF.

This clone was detected only a few times. The rearrangement links TRBV6-5 to TRBJ2-3; the match to TRBD2 covers 7 bases. The V gene end was trimmed by 0 bases and the J gene end by 6 bases; junction bases not matched to a gene: 6. The V gene's germline CDR1 is MNHEY and CDR2 SVGAGI. There are 15 residues in the CDR3. CDR3 sequence reads: CASSYSLTSPDTQYF. CDR3 in DNA: TGTGCCAGCAGTTACTCACTGACTAGCCCCGATACGCAGTATTTT.

The chain has TRBV19 and TRBJ2-7; perhaps TRBD1 as D (6 bases). V was trimmed by 3 bases and J by 3 bases, leaving 9 bases between them. CDR1 LNHDA and CDR2 SQIVND come from the germline V gene (reference sequence). The CDR3 extends over 13 amino acids. DNA of the CDR3: TGTGCCAGTAGTATTGGACAGAACTACGAGCAGTACTTC. Translated, it gives CASSIGQNYEQYF.

The CDR3 here is CSVEDAAGASTDTQYF. CDR3 nucleotides: TGCAGCGTTGAAGATGCTGCGGGGGCTAGCACAGATACGCAGTATTTT. V and J are TRBV29-1 and TRBJ2-3; D is perhaps TRBD2 (7 bases). Looked up from germline, CDR1 is SQVTM and CDR2 is ANQGSEA. CDR3 size: 16 residues. Trimming stripped 0 bases from V and 0 bases from J, with 13 bases between.

V usage is TRBV5-1 and J usage is TRBJ1-1; 7 nucleotides line up with TRBD1. This CDR3 is built from 12 residues. Germline CDR1 SGHRS, CDR2 YFSETQ. Trimming cost V 4 bases and J 6 bases; bases outside gene matches: 3. The CDR3 spells CASSPQGAEAFF. CDR3 DNA: TGCGCCAGCAGCCCTCAGGGGGCTGAAGCTTTCTTT. Full variable domain (rest looked up from reference TRBV5-1 and TRBJ1-1): KAGVTQTPRYLIKTRGQQVTLSCSPISGHRSVSWYQQTPGQGLQFLFEYFSETQRNKGNFPGRFSGRQFSNSRSEMNVSTLELGDSALYLCASSPQGAEAFFGQGTRLTVV.

The V call is TRBV27, the J call TRBJ2-7; the D gene is possibly TRBD2 (7 bases). The length of the CDR3 is 14 residues. V lost 2 bases, J lost 4 bases, and 12 bases lay in between. Germline V gene sequence: CDR1 MNHEY, CDR2 SMNVEV (reference sequence). CDR3 in DNA: TGTGCCAGCAGTTTAGTCGGGGGGCGGTACGAGCAGTACTTC. Amino acid sequence: CASSLVGGRYEQYF.

CDR3 in amino acids: CASSPPRTTLIPIDSRLQYF. The CDR3 coding sequence is TGTGCCAGCAGCCCACCCCGTACAACCTTAATCCCGATAGACTCGAGACTCCAGTACTTC. The chain recombines TRBV11-3 with TRBJ2-4; D not certain. The CDR3 spans 20 residues. V lost 5 bases and J 13 bases, leaving 39 bases between the germline ends. Per germline, CDR1 SGHNT and CDR2 YENEEA.

The chain links TRBV7-9 to TRBJ1-2; 11 bases map to TRBD1. CDR1 is SEHNR and CDR2 is FQNEAQ in the germline V gene (reference sequence). The CDR3 sequence is 15 residues long. V gave up 5 bases and J gave up 6 bases; unmatched junction bases: 8. The CDR3 DNA sequence: TGTGCCAGCAGCACCGCGGGACAGGGGGGACATGGCTACACCTTC. Translating gives CASSTAGQGGHGYTF.

The chain combines TRBV6-4 with TRBJ2-6; no clear D. The germline CDR1 and CDR2 sequences are MRHNA and SNTAGT. Deletions cut 4 bases from V and 11 bases from J, with 9 bases between. This CDR3 has 12 residues. This CDR3 reads CASSVREYVLTF. The CDR3 coding sequence is TGTGCCAGCAGTGTACGAGAGTACGTCCTGACTTTC.

The chain has TRBV5-6 and TRBJ1-5; D is possibly TRBD1 (5 bases). CDR3 size: 18 residues. In germline, CDR1 is SGHDT, CDR2 YYEEEE. V lost 1 base to trimming and J lost 2 bases, with 19 bases between them. The CDR3 loop is CASSLWGSAGDGNQPQHF. The CDR3 DNA is TGTGCCAGCAGCTTGTGGGGGTCAGCGGGGGACGGCAATCAGCCCCAGCATTTT. Supplemented by reference TRBV5-6 and TRBJ1-5, the full variable domain reads DAGVTQSPTHLIKTRGQQVTLRCSPKSGHDTVSWYQQALGQGPQFIFQYYEEEERQRGNFPDRFSGHQFPNYSSELNVNALLLGDSALYLCASSLWGSAGDGNQPQHFGDGTRLSIL.

The gene calls are TRBV5-6 and TRBJ2-7; 9 positions agree with TRBD1. CDR3 length equals 14 residues. Germline V gives CDR1 SGHDT, CDR2 YYEEEE. V shed 0 bases, J shed 6 bases, and the junction held 4 bases outside the gene matches. Here the CDR3 reads CASSLGQGESEQYF. The CDR3 bases are TGTGCCAGCAGCTTGGGACAGGGGGAAAGCGAGCAGTACTTC.

A single count supports this clone. The genes are TRBV27 and TRBJ2-1, with 8 bases lining up with TRBD2. Germline V gives CDR1 MNHEY, CDR2 SMNVEV (reference sequence). The CDR3 covers 18 residues. Germline trimming cut 4 bases from V and 3 bases from J; bases unmatched to any gene: 14. CDR3 region: CASSSLLGERGNYNEQFF. The CDR3, as DNA: TGTGCCAGCAGTTCCCTCCTTGGTGAGCGGGGGAACTACAATGAGCAGTTCTTC.

This clone was observed once. The chain employs TRBV6-1 and TRBJ1-2; no definite D call. The germline CDR1 and CDR2 sequences are MNHNS and SASEGT. The CDR3 contains 11 residues. The V and J ends lost 3 bases and 8 bases respectively, with 7 bases between them. CDR3 nucleotide sequence: TGTGCCAGCAGTGATATCTCGGGCTACACCTTC. Protein product: CASSDISGYTF.

This sequence joins TRBV28 and TRBJ2-1, with D perhaps TRBD2 (5 bases). V lost 5 bases and J 0 bases, leaving 14 bases between the germline ends. CDR1 is MDHEN, CDR2 SYDVKM, per germline. This CDR3 spans 16 amino acids. The CDR3 loop reads CASSPPSSSSYNEQFF. The CDR3 DNA is TGTGCCAGCAGTCCCCCTAGCTCGAGCTCCTACAATGAGCAGTTCTTC.

The chain employs TRBV6-6 and TRBJ1-1; possible D gene TRBD1, 6 bases. V was clipped by 5 bases and J by 1 base, with 8 bases between them. Germline V gene lookup returns CDR1 MNHNY and CDR2 SVGAGI (reference sequence). The length of the CDR3 is 13 residues. This chain's CDR3 is CASSPQGNTEAFF. The CDR3, as DNA: TGTGCCAGCAGTCCACAGGGGAACACTGAAGCTTTCTTT.

V is TRBV27 and J is TRBJ1-1; a weak D match, TRBD1 (6 bases). Germline V gene sequence: CDR1 MNHEY, CDR2 SMNVEV (reference sequence). Deletions cut 2 bases from V and 7 bases from J, with 14 bases between. The CDR3 is 14 residues long. The CDR3 region has the DNA TGTGCCAGCAGTTTAAGGACAGTAGGAAGTGAAGCTTTCTTT. Protein: CASSLRTVGSEAFF.

This chain links TRBV6-1 with TRBJ1-6; 9 bases match TRBD1. Germline trimming cut 1 base from V and 10 bases from J; bases unmatched to any gene: 5. The CDR3 runs 15 residues. Per germline, CDR1 MNHNS and CDR2 SASEGT. The CDR3 bases are TGTGCCAGCAGTGAAGGTGGGACAGGGTACTCACCCCTCCACTTT. Translation gives CASSEGGTGYSPLHF.

The CDR3 nucleotides are TGTGCCAGCAGTGACCTAGCGGGGGAAGATACGCAGTATTTT. It is translated as CASSDLAGEDTQYF. The chain recombines TRBV6-6 with TRBJ2-3, with 10 bases that match TRBD2. Germline CDR1 is MNHNY and CDR2 is SVGAGI (reference sequence). The J segment lost 5 bases and the V segment lost 5 bases, leaving 4 bases of the junction unmatched. The CDR3 runs 14 residues.

In its sample, this clone was seen a few times. V and J are TRBV5-1 and TRBJ2-1; the D gene is possibly TRBD1 (6 bases). Germline values: CDR1 SGHRS, CDR2 YFSETQ. Trimming pared 0 bases from V and 8 bases from J, leaving 12 bases between. This CDR3 is 14 amino acids long. Here the CDR3 reads CASSLGQVGDEQFF. CDR3 nucleotides: TGCGCCAGCAGCTTGGGACAGGTGGGTGATGAGCAGTTCTTC.

The rearrangement links TRBV27 to TRBJ2-2, with D unclear. The V gene's germline CDR1 is MNHEY and CDR2 SMNVEV (reference sequence). The V gene lost 4 bases and the J gene lost 6 bases, with 6 bases spanning the gap. This CDR3 comprises 12 residues. Written as DNA, the CDR3 is TGTGCCAGCAGTTCTCAGGCCGGGGAGCTGTTTTTT. This translates into CASSSQAGELFF.

The V call is TRBV4-3, the J call TRBJ1-6; 8 nucleotides line up with TRBD1. Losses at the gene ends were 0 bases for V and 9 bases for J; bases not matched to a gene: 10. CDR3 size: 17 residues. Germline lookup yields CDR1 LGHNA and CDR2 YSLEER. CDR3 amino acids: CASSQDISAGGGSPLHF. The DNA of the CDR3 is TGCGCCAGCAGCCAAGATATTTCGGCAGGGGGCGGTTCACCCCTCCACTTT.

This chain uses TRBV20-1 with TRBJ2-1; possibly TRBD1 for D (5 bases). Germline V gene sequence: CDR1 DFQATT, CDR2 SNEGSKA (reference sequence). The V end was cut by 5 bases, the J end by 6 bases, with 8 bases between. The CDR3 sequence is 11 residues long. The CDR3 DNA is TGCAGTGCTTCAGGGCTCAATGAGCAGTTCTTC. It encodes CSASGLNEQFF.

The chain uses TRBV19 and TRBJ2-2; TRBD2 agrees at 11 bases. The germline V gene has CDR1 LNHDA and CDR2 SQIVND (reference sequence). The V and J ends lost 4 bases and 3 bases, in that order; junction bases with no gene match: 10. The CDR3 is 18 amino acids. The CDR3 here is CASSTQLAGGFDTGELFF. CDR3 DNA: TGTGCCAGTAGTACACAATTAGCGGGGGGGTTCGACACCGGGGAGCTGTTTTTT.

V and J are TRBV10-3 and TRBJ2-7, with TRBD1 matching over 8 bases. In germline, CDR1 is ENHRY, CDR2 SYGVKD. The V and J ends lost 5 bases and 1 base, in that order; junction bases with no gene match: 4. There are 14 residues in the CDR3. The DNA for the CDR3 is TGTGCCATCAGTTTCCGGGACAGGTCCTACGAGCAGTACTTC. It yields the protein CAISFRDRSYEQYF.

This chain joins TRBV30 and TRBJ1-6, with TRBD1 matching over 8 bases. In germline, CDR1 is GTSNPN, CDR2 SVGIG (reference sequence). Trimming at V came to 1 base and at J to 1 base, leaving 6 bases not matched to a gene. The CDR3 is made up of 17 amino acids. CDR3 bases: TGTGCCTGGAGTGCCAGGGGGCGCGGGTCCTATAATTCACCCCTCCACTTT. The encoded protein is CAWSARGRGSYNSPLHF.

This chain connects TRBV7-9 to TRBJ2-1; tentatively, D is TRBD2 (6 bases). The V gene lost 5 bases and the J gene lost 8 bases, with 22 bases spanning the gap. CDR1 SEHNR and CDR2 FQNEAQ come from the germline V gene (reference sequence). The CDR3 loop spans 16 amino acids. DNA of the CDR3: TGTGCCAGCAGCCCCCTTGAGGGACTCAGGGCGGATGAGCAGTTCTTC. Residues: CASSPLEGLRADEQFF. Together with reference TRBV7-9 and TRBJ2-1, the CDR3 gives the full variable domain: DTGVSQNPRHKITKRGQNVTFRCDPISEHNRLYWYRQTLGQGPEFLTYFQNEAQLEKSRLLSDRFSAERPKGSFSTLEIQRTEQGDSAMYLCASSPLEGLRADEQFFGPGTRLTVL.

V usage is TRBV27 and J usage is TRBJ2-7; D is possibly TRBD2 (6 bases). Trimming stripped 2 bases from V and 8 bases from J, with 13 bases between. The CDR3 runs 13 residues. Germline V lookup: CDR1 MNHEY, CDR2 SMNVEV (reference sequence). In DNA form, the CDR3 reads TGTGCCAGCAGTTTAGAAATGGAGGGCAAGCAGTACTTC. Protein: CASSLEMEGKQYF.